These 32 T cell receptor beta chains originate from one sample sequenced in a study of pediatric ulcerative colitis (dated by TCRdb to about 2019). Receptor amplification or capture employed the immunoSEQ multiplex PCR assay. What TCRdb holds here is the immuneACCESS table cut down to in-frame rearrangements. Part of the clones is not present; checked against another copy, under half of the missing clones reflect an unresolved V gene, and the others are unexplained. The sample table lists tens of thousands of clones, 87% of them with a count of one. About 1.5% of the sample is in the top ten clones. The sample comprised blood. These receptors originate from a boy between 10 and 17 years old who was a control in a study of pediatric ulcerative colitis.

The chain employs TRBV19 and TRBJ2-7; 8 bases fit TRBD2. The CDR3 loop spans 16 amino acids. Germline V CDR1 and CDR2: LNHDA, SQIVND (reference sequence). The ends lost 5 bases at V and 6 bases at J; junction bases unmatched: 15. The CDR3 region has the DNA TGTGCCAGTAGTGCGCCGAGGACTAGCTCCTTAGGCGAGCAGTACTTC. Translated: CASSAPRTSSLGEQYF.

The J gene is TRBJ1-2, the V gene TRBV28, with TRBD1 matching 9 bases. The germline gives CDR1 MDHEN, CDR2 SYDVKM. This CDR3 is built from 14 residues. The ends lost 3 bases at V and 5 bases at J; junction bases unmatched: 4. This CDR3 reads CASSFWTGEYGYTF. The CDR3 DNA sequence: TGTGCCAGCAGTTTCTGGACAGGGGAGTATGGCTACACCTTC.

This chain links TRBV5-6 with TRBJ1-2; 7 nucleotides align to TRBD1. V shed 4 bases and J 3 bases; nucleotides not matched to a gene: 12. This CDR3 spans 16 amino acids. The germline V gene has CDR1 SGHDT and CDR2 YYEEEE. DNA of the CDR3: TGTGCCAGCAGCACCCAGGGGCAGGGGGATTACTATGGCTACACCTTC. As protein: CASSTQGQGDYYGYTF.

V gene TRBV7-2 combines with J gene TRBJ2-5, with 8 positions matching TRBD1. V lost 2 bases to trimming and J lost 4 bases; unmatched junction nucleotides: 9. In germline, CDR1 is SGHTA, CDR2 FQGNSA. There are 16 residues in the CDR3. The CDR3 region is CASSLSGQGGSETQYF. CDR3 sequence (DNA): TGTGCCAGCAGCTTATCAGGACAGGGAGGATCAGAGACCCAGTACTTC.

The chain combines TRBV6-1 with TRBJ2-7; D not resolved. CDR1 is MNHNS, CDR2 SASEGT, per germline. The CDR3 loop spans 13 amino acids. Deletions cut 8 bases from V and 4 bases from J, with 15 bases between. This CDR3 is CASAESWGYEQYF. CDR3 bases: TGTGCCAGCGCGGAAAGTTGGGGATACGAGCAGTACTTC.

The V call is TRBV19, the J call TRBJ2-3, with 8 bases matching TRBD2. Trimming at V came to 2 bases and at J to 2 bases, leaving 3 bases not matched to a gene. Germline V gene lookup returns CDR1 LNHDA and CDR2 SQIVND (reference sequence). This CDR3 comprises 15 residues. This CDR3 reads CASSITSGPTDTQYF. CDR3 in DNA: TGTGCCAGTAGTATAACTAGCGGTCCCACAGATACGCAGTATTTT.

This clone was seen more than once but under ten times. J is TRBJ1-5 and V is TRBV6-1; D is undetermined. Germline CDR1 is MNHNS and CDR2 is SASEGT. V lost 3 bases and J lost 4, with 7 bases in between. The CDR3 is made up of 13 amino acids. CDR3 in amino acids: CASSEERNQPQHF. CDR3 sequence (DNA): TGTGCCAGCAGTGAGGAACGGAATCAGCCCCAGCATTTT.

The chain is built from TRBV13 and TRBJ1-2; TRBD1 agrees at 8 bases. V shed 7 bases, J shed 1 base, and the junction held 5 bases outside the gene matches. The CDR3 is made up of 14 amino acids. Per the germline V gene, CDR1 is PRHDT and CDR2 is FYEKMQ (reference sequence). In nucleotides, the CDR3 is TGTGCCAGCAAGTACAGGGGGTATAACTATGGCTACACCTTC. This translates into CASKYRGYNYGYTF.

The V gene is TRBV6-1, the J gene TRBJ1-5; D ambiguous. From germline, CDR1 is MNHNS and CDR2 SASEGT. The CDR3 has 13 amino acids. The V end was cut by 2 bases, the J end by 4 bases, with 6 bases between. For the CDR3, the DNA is TGTGCCAGCAGTGAAAATGTGAATCAGCCCCAGCATTTT. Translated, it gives CASSENVNQPQHF.

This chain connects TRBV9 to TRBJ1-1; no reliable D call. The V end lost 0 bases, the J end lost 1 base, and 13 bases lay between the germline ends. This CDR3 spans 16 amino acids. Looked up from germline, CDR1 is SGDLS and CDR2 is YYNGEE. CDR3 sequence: CASSVGRWATNTEAFF. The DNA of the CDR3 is TGTGCCAGCAGCGTAGGACGGTGGGCCACGAACACTGAAGCTTTCTTT.

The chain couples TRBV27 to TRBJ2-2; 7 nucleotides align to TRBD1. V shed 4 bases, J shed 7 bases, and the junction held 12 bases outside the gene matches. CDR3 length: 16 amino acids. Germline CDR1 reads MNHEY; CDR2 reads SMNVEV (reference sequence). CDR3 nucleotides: TGTGCCAGCAGTTCCCCTCTGACAGGGTCGGGCGGGGAGCTGTTTTTT. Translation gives CASSSPLTGSGGELFF.

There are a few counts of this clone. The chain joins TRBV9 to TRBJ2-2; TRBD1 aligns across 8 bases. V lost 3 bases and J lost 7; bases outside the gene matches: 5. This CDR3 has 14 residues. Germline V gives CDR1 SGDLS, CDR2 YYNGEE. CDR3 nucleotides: TGTGCCAGCAGCGCAGGGGGCGCGGTCGGGGAGCTGTTTTTT. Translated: CASSAGGAVGELFF.

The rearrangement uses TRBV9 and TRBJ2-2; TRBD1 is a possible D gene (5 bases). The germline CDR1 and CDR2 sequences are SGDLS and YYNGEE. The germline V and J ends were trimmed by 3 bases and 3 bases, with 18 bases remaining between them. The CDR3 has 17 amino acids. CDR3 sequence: CASSAPVREIDTGELFF. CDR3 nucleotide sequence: TGTGCCAGCAGCGCCCCGGTCAGGGAAATCGACACCGGGGAGCTGTTTTTT.

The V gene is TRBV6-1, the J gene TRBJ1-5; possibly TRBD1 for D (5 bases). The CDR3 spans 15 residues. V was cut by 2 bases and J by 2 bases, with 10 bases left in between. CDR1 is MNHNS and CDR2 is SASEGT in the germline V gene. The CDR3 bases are TGTGCCAGCAGTGAACCTGGGGCGCGCAATCAGCCCCAGCATTTT. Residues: CASSEPGARNQPQHF.

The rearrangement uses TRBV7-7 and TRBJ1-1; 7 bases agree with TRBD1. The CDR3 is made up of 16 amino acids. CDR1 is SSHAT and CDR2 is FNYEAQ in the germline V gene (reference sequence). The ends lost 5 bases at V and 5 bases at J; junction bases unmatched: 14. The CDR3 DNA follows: TGTGCCAGCAGCCTGACAGGGAGTACCCCAAAGACTGAAGCTTTCTTT. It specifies CASSLTGSTPKTEAFF.

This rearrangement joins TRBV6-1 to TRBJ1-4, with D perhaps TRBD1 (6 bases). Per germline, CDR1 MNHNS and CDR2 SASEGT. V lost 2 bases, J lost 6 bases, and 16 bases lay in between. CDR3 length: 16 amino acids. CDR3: CASSERGAGTDEKLFF. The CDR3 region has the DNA TGTGCCAGCAGTGAACGGGGGGCCGGTACAGATGAAAAACTGTTTTTT.

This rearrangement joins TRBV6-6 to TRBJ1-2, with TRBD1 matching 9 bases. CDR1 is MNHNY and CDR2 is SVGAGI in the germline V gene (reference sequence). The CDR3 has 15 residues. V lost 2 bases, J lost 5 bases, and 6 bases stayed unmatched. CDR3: CASSYTGQGPYGYTF. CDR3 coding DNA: TGTGCCAGCAGTTACACGGGACAGGGCCCTTATGGCTACACCTTC.

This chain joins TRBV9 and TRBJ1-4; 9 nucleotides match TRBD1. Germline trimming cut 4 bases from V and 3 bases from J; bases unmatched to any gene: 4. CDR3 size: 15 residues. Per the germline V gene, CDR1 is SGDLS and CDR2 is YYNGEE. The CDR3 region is CASSPGTGSNEKLFF. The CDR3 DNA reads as TGTGCCAGCAGCCCCGGGACAGGGTCTAATGAAAAACTGTTTTTT.

CDR3 sequence reads: CASNSPGTSGRASGELFF. The CDR3 region has the DNA TGCGCCAGCAACTCCCCAGGCACTAGCGGGAGGGCCTCCGGGGAGCTGTTTTTT. This chain joins TRBV4-1 and TRBJ2-2, with 13 nucleotides matching TRBD2. The germline V gene has CDR1 MGHRA and CDR2 YSYEKL. Germline trimming cut 7 bases from V and 6 bases from J; bases unmatched to any gene: 14. The CDR3 sequence is 18 residues long.

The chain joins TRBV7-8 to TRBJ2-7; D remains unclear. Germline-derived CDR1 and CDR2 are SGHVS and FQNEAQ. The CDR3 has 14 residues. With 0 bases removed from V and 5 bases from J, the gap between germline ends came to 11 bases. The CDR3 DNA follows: TGTGCCAGCAGCTTAGCCTTACCTACTCACGAGCAGTACTTC. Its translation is CASSLALPTHEQYF.

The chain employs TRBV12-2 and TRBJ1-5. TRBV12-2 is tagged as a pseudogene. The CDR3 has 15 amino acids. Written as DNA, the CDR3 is TGTGCAAGTCACCATAAGTCCGGGAGCAATCAGCCCCAGCATTTT. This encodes CASHHKSGSNQPQHF.

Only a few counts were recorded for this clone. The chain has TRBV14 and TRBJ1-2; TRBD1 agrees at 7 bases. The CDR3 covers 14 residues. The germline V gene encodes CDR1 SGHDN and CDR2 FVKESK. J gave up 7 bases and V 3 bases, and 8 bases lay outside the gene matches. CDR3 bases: TGTGCCAGCAGCCACAAGACAGGGCAGGGTGGCTACACCTTC. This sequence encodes CASSHKTGQGGYTF.

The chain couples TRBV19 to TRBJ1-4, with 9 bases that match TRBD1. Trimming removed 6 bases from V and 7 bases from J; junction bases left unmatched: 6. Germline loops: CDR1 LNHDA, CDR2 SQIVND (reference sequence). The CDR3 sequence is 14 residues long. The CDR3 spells CASRKQGAPEKLFF. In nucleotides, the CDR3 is TGTGCCAGTAGAAAACAGGGGGCGCCTGAAAAACTGTTTTTT.

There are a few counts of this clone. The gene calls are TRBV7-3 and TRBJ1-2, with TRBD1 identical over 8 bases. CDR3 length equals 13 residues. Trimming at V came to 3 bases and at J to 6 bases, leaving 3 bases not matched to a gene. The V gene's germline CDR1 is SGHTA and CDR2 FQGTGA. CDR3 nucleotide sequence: TGTGCCAGCAGCTTGGCGGACAGGGATGGCTACACCTTC. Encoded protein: CASSLADRDGYTF.

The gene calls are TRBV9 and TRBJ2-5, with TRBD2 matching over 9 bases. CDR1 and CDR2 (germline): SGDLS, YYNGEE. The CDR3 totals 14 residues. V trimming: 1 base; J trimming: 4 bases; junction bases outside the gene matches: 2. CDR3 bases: TGTGCCAGCAGCGTACTAGCGGGAACAGAGACCCAGTACTTC. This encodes CASSVLAGTETQYF.

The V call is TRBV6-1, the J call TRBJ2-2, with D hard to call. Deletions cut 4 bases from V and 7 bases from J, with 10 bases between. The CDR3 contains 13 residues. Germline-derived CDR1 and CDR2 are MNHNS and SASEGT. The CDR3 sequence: CASSASEVGELFF. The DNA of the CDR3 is TGTGCCAGCAGTGCGAGCGAAGTCGGGGAGCTGTTTTTT.

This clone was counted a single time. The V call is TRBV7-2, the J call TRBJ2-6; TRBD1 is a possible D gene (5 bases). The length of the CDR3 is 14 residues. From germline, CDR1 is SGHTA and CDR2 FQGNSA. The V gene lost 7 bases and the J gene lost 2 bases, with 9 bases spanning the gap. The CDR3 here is CASKRGPGANVLTF. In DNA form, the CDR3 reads TGTGCCAGCAAAAGGGGCCCTGGGGCCAACGTCCTGACTTTC.

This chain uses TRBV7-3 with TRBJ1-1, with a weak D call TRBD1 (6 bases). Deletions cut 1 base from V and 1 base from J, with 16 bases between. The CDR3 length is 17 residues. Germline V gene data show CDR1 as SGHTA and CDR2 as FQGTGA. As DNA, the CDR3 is TGTGCCAGCAGCTTAAATCCGGGGGCCCCCGGGAACACTGAAGCTTTCTTT. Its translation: CASSLNPGAPGNTEAFF.

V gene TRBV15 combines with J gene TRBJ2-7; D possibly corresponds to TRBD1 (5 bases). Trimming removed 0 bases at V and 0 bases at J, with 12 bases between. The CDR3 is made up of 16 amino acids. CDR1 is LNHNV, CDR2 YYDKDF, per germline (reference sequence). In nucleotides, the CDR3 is TGTGCCACCAGCAGAGATAGTCCAGGGTCCTCCTACGAGCAGTACTTC. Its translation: CATSRDSPGSSYEQYF.

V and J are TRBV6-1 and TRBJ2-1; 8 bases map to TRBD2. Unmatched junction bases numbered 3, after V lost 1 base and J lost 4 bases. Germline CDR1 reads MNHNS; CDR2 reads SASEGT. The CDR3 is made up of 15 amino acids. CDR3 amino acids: CASSEVSGGYNEQFF. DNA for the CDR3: TGTGCCAGCAGTGAAGTGAGCGGGGGTTACAATGAGCAGTTCTTC.

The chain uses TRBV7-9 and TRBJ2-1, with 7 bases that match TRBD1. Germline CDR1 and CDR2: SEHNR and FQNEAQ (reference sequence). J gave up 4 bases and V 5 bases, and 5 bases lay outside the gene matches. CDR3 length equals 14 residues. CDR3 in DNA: TGTGCCAGCAGCCTAAGACAGGGTTACAATGAGCAGTTCTTC. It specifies CASSLRQGYNEQFF.

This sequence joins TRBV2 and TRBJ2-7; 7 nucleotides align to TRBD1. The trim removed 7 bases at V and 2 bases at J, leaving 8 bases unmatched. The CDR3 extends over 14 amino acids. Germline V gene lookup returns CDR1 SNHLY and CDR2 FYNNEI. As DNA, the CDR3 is TGTGCCAGCAAGGTCGGGACAGCAGCCTACGAGCAGTACTTC. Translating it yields CASKVGTAAYEQYF. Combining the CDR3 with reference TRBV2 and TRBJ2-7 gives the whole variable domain EPEVTQTPSHQVTQMGQEVILRCVPISNHLYFYWYRQILGQKVEFLVSFYNNEISEKSEIFDDQFSVERPDGSNFTLKIRSTKLEDSAMYFCASKVGTAAYEQYFGPGTRLTVT.